Below are 32 T cell receptor beta chains sequenced from a single sample in a study of blood T cell repertoires in COVID-19. Here immunoSEQ multiplex PCR was the method, and the copy in TCRdb shows in-frame clones only, minus some. The sample holds approximately 490,000 clones, around 85% seen once. Material for sequencing was PBMCs or T cells enriched from blood (not recorded which). These receptors all come from a woman aged 55-69 years who had recovered from COVID-19.

The rearrangement links TRBV11-3 to TRBJ1-1; D is possibly TRBD1 (5 bases). CDR1 is SGHNT, CDR2 YENEEA, per germline. The CDR3 extends over 14 amino acids. The V gene lost 2 bases and the J gene lost 5 bases, with 12 bases spanning the gap. CDR3 in amino acids: CASSLTGGGTEAFF. CDR3 DNA sequence: TGTGCCAGCAGCTTAACAGGTGGGGGGACTGAAGCTTTCTTT.

V is TRBV24-1 and J is TRBJ2-1; 7 nucleotides align to TRBD1. Losses at the gene ends were 4 bases for V and 1 base for J; bases not matched to a gene: 6. The CDR3 is 16 amino acids. CDR1 is KGHDR and CDR2 is SFDVKD in the germline V gene. CDR3 loop: CATSDPTQGSYNEQFF. The CDR3 DNA follows: TGTGCCACCAGTGACCCTACACAGGGGTCCTACAATGAGCAGTTCTTC.

This clone was picked up one time. The genes are TRBV2 and TRBJ1-3, with D possibly TRBD1 on 6 matching bases. CDR3 length equals 15 residues. The germline V and J ends were trimmed by 8 bases and 3 bases, with 17 bases remaining between them. CDR1 is SNHLY, CDR2 FYNNEI, per germline. The DNA for the CDR3 is TGTGCCAGCGGGCCGCAGGGGCTGGTTGGAAACACCATATATTTT. Translating it yields CASGPQGLVGNTIYF.

The chain employs TRBV4-2 and TRBJ1-5, with no clear D. The CDR3 runs to 15 residues. Germline lookup yields CDR1 LGHNA and CDR2 YNFKEQ. V dropped 4 bases and J dropped 7 bases, with 17 bases sitting between them. In DNA, the CDR3 is TGTGCCAGCAGCCCCGCCGGGGATCCGAACCAGCCCCAGCATTTT. It translates to CASSPAGDPNQPQHF.

The chain uses TRBV10-3 and TRBJ2-1; 8 bases line up with TRBD1. Germline values: CDR1 ENHRY, CDR2 SYGVKD. V lost 6 bases, J lost 4 bases, and 14 bases stayed unmatched. This CDR3 contains 17 residues. The CDR3 here is CAISDPTQGAIYNEQFF. The DNA of the CDR3 is TGTGCCATCAGCGATCCCACCCAGGGGGCAATTTACAATGAGCAGTTCTTC.

The V and J genes are TRBV24-1 and TRBJ1-5; 7 bases are a match to TRBD1. With 3 bases clipped from V and 3 bases from J, the junction kept 10 bases outside the gene matches. The length of the CDR3 is 17 residues. Germline values: CDR1 KGHDR, CDR2 SFDVKD. CDR3 nucleotides: TGTGCCACCAGTGATGGGAGAAAGGGACAGTTCAATCAGCCCCAGCATTTT. This encodes CATSDGRKGQFNQPQHF.

This chain uses TRBV19 with TRBJ1-2; TRBD1 is a possible D gene (5 bases). The CDR3 is 18 residues long. The V gene's germline CDR1 is LNHDA and CDR2 SQIVND (reference sequence). Deletions cut 4 bases from V and 7 bases from J, with 28 bases between. As DNA, the CDR3 is TGTGCCAGTAGTACTCCCCTCACCAATACACGGGGGACCCTTGGCTACACCTTC. Translated, it gives CASSTPLTNTRGTLGYTF.

V is TRBV6-1 and J is TRBJ2-5; a weak D match, TRBD2 (5 bases). CDR3 length equals 15 residues. The germline V gene encodes CDR1 MNHNS and CDR2 SASEGT. V lost 1 base to trimming and J lost 6 bases, with 15 bases between them. The CDR3 protein is CASSEEWERFQTQYF. DNA for the CDR3: TGTGCCAGCAGTGAAGAGTGGGAGCGGTTCCAGACCCAGTACTTC.

The chain carries TRBV2 and TRBJ2-5, with 9 nucleotides matching TRBD2. Germline loops: CDR1 SNHLY, CDR2 FYNNEI. The CDR3 runs to 16 residues. With V trimmed by 6 bases and J by 1 base, 9 bases remained unmatched. In DNA form, the CDR3 reads TGTGCCAGCAGCCTAGGGCTAGCGGGGACCCAAGAGACCCAGTACTTC. This sequence encodes CASSLGLAGTQETQYF. Drawing the rest from reference TRBV2 and TRBJ2-5, the complete variable domain is EPEVTQTPSHQVTQMGQEVILRCVPISNHLYFYWYRQILGQKVEFLVSFYNNEISEKSEIFDDQFSVERPDGSNFTLKIRSTKLEDSAMYFCASSLGLAGTQETQYFGPGTRLLVL.

V usage is TRBV2 and J usage is TRBJ1-5; weak D call: TRBD1 (5 bases). The germline gives CDR1 SNHLY, CDR2 FYNNEI. Trimming left V 6 bases short and J 12 bases short, with 18 bases between. This CDR3 has 13 residues. CDR3 coding DNA: TGTGCCAGCAGACTGGACCTCCAAAGGGGCCAGCATTTT. It codes for CASRLDLQRGQHF.

The chain uses TRBV29-1 and TRBJ1-2; 9 bases map to TRBD1. Per the germline V gene, CDR1 is SQVTM and CDR2 is ANQGSEA. After removal of 5 bases from V and 6 bases from J, the junction contained 13 bases not matched to a gene. This CDR3 region has 15 residues. CDR3 protein: CSVHVLGQGKNGYTF. CDR3 bases: TGCAGCGTTCACGTCCTAGGACAGGGGAAGAATGGCTACACCTTC.

The chain combines TRBV12-3 or TRBV12-4 with TRBJ1-2; possible D gene TRBD1, 6 bases. This CDR3 has 13 amino acids. Trimming pared 3 bases from V and 8 bases from J, leaving 13 bases between. The CDR3 protein is CASSFRGGGGYTF. The CDR3 DNA is TGTGCCAGCAGTTTCAGGGGTGGTGGAGGCTACACCTTC.

This chain links TRBV2 with TRBJ1-6; D uncertain. Germline V gene sequence: CDR1 SNHLY, CDR2 FYNNEI. The V end lost 7 bases, the J end lost 9 bases, and 16 bases lay between the germline ends. The CDR3 totals 14 residues. DNA of the CDR3: TGTGCCAGCATCGGACTGCCCGGAAGTTCACCCCTCCACTTT. Translating it yields CASIGLPGSSPLHF. Together with reference TRBV2 and TRBJ1-6, the CDR3 gives the full variable domain: EPEVTQTPSHQVTQMGQEVILRCVPISNHLYFYWYRQILGQKVEFLVSFYNNEISEKSEIFDDQFSVERPDGSNFTLKIRSTKLEDSAMYFCASIGLPGSSPLHFGNGTRLTVT.

The CDR3 nucleotides are TGTGCCAGCAGCTTCAGTAACGAGCAGTACTTC. Amino acids: CASSFSNEQYF. The chain is built from TRBV5-6 and TRBJ2-7, with D unclear. Trimming removed 2 bases from V and 5 bases from J, with 5 bases in between. Germline loops: CDR1 SGHDT, CDR2 YYEEEE. The CDR3 runs to 11 residues.

The chain employs TRBV19 and TRBJ1-2; D remains unclear. This CDR3 has 14 residues. Germline V gene sequence: CDR1 LNHDA, CDR2 SQIVND (reference sequence). V dropped 6 bases and J dropped 0 bases, with 11 bases sitting between them. The CDR3 reads CASSKHLANYGYTF. DNA for the CDR3: TGTGCCAGTAGCAAGCACCTAGCTAACTATGGCTACACCTTC.

The chain joins TRBV11-2 to TRBJ2-5; 8 bases agree with TRBD1. The CDR3 is made up of 16 amino acids. The junction had 13 bases not matched to a gene; V was cut back by 5 bases and J by 5 bases. Germline V lookup: CDR1 SGHAT, CDR2 FQNNGV. CDR3 coding DNA: TGTGCCAGCAGCCTATCGGCGACAGGGGTGGGTGAGACCCAGTACTTC. Protein: CASSLSATGVGETQYF.

The V call is TRBV2, the J call TRBJ1-2; TRBD1 aligns across 7 bases. J gave up 8 bases and V 1 base, and 4 bases lay outside the gene matches. This CDR3 comprises 13 residues. The germline V gene has CDR1 SNHLY and CDR2 FYNNEI. CDR3 coding DNA: TGTGCCAGCAGTGAAGAACAGGGGTTGGGCTACACCTTC. It encodes CASSEEQGLGYTF.

V gene TRBV5-6 combines with J gene TRBJ2-7, with 7 bases fitting TRBD2. This CDR3 contains 16 residues. Germline CDR1 and CDR2: SGHDT and YYEEEE. Trimming at V came to 5 bases and at J to 7 bases, leaving 18 bases not matched to a gene. The CDR3 DNA sequence: TGTGCCAGCAGTCCCGGGGGGATCCCCCATCTGGGAGAGCAGTACTTC. It is translated as CASSPGGIPHLGEQYF.

The chain recombines TRBV7-9 with TRBJ1-2, with 7 bases matching TRBD1. CDR1 and CDR2 from the germline V gene are SEHNR and FQNEAQ (reference sequence). The J segment lost 4 bases and the V segment lost 7 bases, leaving 9 bases of the junction unmatched. The CDR3 is made up of 14 amino acids. The DNA for the CDR3 is TGTGCCAGCACCCTCGACAGGGTGGGCTATGGCTACACCTTC. Amino acid sequence: CASTLDRVGYGYTF.

The chain combines TRBV9 with TRBJ2-1, with 12 bases fitting TRBD2. V lost 3 bases to trimming and J lost 7 bases; unmatched junction nucleotides: 5. CDR1 SGDLS and CDR2 YYNGEE come from the germline V gene. The CDR3 has 15 residues. CDR3 in amino acids: CASSGLAGGQNEQFF. For the CDR3, the DNA is TGTGCCAGCAGCGGGCTAGCGGGGGGGCAGAATGAGCAGTTCTTC.

The chain carries TRBV27 and TRBJ2-1; 12 nucleotides match TRBD2. Trimming removed 3 bases from V and 6 bases from J; junction bases left unmatched: 12. CDR1 MNHEY and CDR2 SMNVEV come from the germline V gene (reference sequence). The CDR3 totals 18 residues. CDR3 amino acids: CASSFLRLAGEFFNEQFF. The CDR3 DNA reads TGTGCCAGCAGTTTCTTAAGACTAGCGGGGGAGTTTTTCAATGAGCAGTTCTTC.

The genes are TRBV10-1 and TRBJ1-2; D not certain. Trimming stripped 2 bases from V and 4 bases from J, with 8 bases between. The length of the CDR3 is 13 residues. CDR1 is WNHNN, CDR2 SYGVQD, per germline (reference sequence). CDR3 sequence: CASSETPGYGYTF. CDR3 coding DNA: TGCGCCAGCAGTGAGACTCCTGGCTATGGCTACACCTTC.

The rearrangement uses TRBV2 and TRBJ2-2, with D possibly being TRBD1 (5 bases). The germline gives CDR1 SNHLY, CDR2 FYNNEI. Trimming shortened V by 5 bases and J by 5 bases, and 9 bases separated the two germline ends. CDR3 size: 13 residues. As DNA, the CDR3 is TGTGCCAGCAGTAACAGGCGAACCGGGGAGCTGTTTTTT. It translates to CASSNRRTGELFF.

The chain uses TRBV6-1 and TRBJ2-7; TRBD2 is a possible D gene (7 bases). In germline, CDR1 is MNHNS, CDR2 SASEGT. The V and J ends lost 3 bases and 6 bases respectively, with 15 bases between them. This CDR3 has 14 residues. Written as DNA, the CDR3 is TGTGCCAGCAGTGAGAGGGGGGGCGGTTTCGAGCAGTACGTC. Its protein product is CASSERGGGFEQYV.

This chain connects TRBV6-1 to TRBJ1-6; TRBD1 agrees at 9 bases. Trimming at V came to 3 bases and at J to 10 bases, leaving 4 bases not matched to a gene. CDR1 and CDR2 (germline): MNHNS, SASEGT. CDR3 length: 14 amino acids. CDR3 amino acids: CASSEDRGWSPLHF. The CDR3 nucleotides are TGTGCCAGCAGTGAGGACAGGGGTTGGTCACCCCTCCACTTT.

This clone has just one count. The rearrangement joins TRBV3-1 (or the pseudogene TRBV3-2) to TRBJ2-3; tentatively, D is TRBD2 (6 bases). From germline, CDR1 is LGHDT and CDR2 YNNKEL (reference sequence). Trimming cost V 0 bases and J 8 bases, with 12 bases left between them. CDR3 length equals 14 residues. CDR3 region: CASSQDTTSGTQYF. CDR3 in DNA: TGTGCCAGCAGCCAAGATACGACTAGTGGTACGCAGTATTTT.

This chain joins TRBV5-1 and TRBJ1-1, with D hard to call. The CDR3 sequence is 14 residues long. Germline V CDR1 and CDR2: SGHRS, YFSETQ. V dropped 4 bases and J dropped 0 bases, with 10 bases sitting between them. The CDR3 sequence is CASSPPGLNTEAFF. For the CDR3, the DNA is TGCGCCAGCAGCCCTCCAGGATTGAACACTGAAGCTTTCTTT.

This clone appeared a few times. The chain joins TRBV10-3 to TRBJ1-2; 7 bases fit TRBD1. CDR1 is ENHRY and CDR2 is SYGVKD in the germline V gene. V dropped 6 bases and J dropped 1; count of bases not matched to a gene: 2. This CDR3 comprises 13 residues. CDR3 DNA: TGTGCCATCAGGGGACAGAGTAACTATGGCTACACCTTC. It codes for CAIRGQSNYGYTF.

The chain uses TRBV4-1 and TRBJ2-2; TRBD2 aligns across 8 bases. The trim removed 4 bases at V and 0 bases at J, leaving 7 bases unmatched. This CDR3 region has 17 residues. Germline V gene sequence: CDR1 MGHRA, CDR2 YSYEKL. CDR3 protein: CASSLRPGLANTGELFF. The CDR3 bases are TGCGCCAGCAGCCTCCGCCCGGGACTAGCGAACACCGGGGAGCTGTTTTTT.

The V call is TRBV9, the J call TRBJ1-6; unclear D gene. V lost 3 bases and J 10 bases, leaving 11 bases between the germline ends. This CDR3 is built from 13 residues. Germline V gives CDR1 SGDLS, CDR2 YYNGEE. The CDR3 loop reads CASSAGPGSPLHF. In DNA form, the CDR3 reads TGTGCCAGCAGCGCCGGCCCGGGGTCACCCCTCCACTTT.

The chain employs TRBV28 and TRBJ1-3; D ambiguous. This CDR3 region has 13 residues. Germline V gene lookup returns CDR1 MDHEN and CDR2 SYDVKM. Trimming removed 10 bases from V and 3 bases from J, with 13 bases in between. The CDR3 region is CATSDLVGNTIYF. CDR3 coding DNA: TGTGCCACCTCGGACTTAGTTGGAAACACCATATATTTT.

J is TRBJ2-2 and V is TRBV19; TRBD1 matches 10 bases. Germline trimming cut 6 bases from V and 5 bases from J; bases unmatched to any gene: 0. The CDR3 is made up of 13 amino acids. Looked up from germline, CDR1 is LNHDA and CDR2 is SQIVND (reference sequence). This CDR3 reads CASRGQGTGELFF. CDR3 nucleotide sequence: TGTGCCAGTAGGGGACAGGGGACCGGGGAGCTGTTTTTT.